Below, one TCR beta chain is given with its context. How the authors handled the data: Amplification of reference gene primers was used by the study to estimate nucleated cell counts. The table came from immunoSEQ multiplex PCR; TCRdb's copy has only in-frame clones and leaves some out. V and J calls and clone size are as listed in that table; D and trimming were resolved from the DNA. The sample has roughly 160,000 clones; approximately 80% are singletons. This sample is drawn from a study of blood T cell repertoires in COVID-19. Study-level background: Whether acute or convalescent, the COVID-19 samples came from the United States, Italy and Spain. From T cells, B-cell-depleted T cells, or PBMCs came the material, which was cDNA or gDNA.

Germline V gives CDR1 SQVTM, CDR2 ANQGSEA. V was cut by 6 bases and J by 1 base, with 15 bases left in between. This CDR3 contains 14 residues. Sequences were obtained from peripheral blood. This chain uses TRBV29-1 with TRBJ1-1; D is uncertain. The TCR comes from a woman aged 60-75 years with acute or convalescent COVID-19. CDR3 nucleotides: TGCAGCGTGCGGTTCCAGTACCAGAACACTGAAGCTTTCTTT. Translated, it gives CSVRFQYQNTEAFF.